This is a list of T cell receptor beta chains from one sample in a study of identical twins. Using its own MiXCR run on the 5' RACE reads, TCRdb lists one record per CDR3 protein. The sample shows 350,000 or so distinct CDR3 sequences, roughly 10% of them seen only once. Sequencing was done on a sample of naive T cells sorted from blood. Every receptor here comes from a woman aged 45-65 years in good health. Both conserved end residues are part of each CDR3. A D gene is named only where the DNA matches it firmly. Where a row states a size, it is once, few, many or the class of an expanded clone; other rows omit it.

NA,TRBV12-3/TRBV12-4,TRBJ1-2,14,NA,TGTGCCAGCAGCTCGACAGGACTCGGCTATGGCTACACCTTC,CASSSTGLGYGYTF
TRBD2,TRBV12-3/TRBV12-4,TRBJ2-1,14,NA,TGTGCCAGCAGTTTGGGGGCTAGCGGGGTTGAGCAGTTCTTC,CASSLGASGVEQFF
NA,TRBV10-3,TRBJ2-3,11,NA,TGTGCCATCAGAAAGTCAGATACGCAGTATTTT,CAIRKSDTQYF
NA,TRBV5-5,TRBJ2-7,12,NA,TGTGCCAGCACGGGGAGCTCCTACGAGCAGTACTTC,CASTGSSYEQYF
NA,TRBV3-1,TRBJ1-5,15,NA,TGTGCCAGCAGCCAAGAAGGCCAGGGCGTTCAGCCCCAGCATTTT,CASSQEGQGVQPQHF
NA,TRBV5-1,TRBJ2-3,13,few,TGCGCCAGCAGCTCGTACGATAAAGCGGCGCAGTATTTT,CASSSYDKAAQYF
NA,TRBV12-3/TRBV12-4,TRBJ2-1,16,NA,TGTGCCAGCAGTTTTCGCGGAACGGGAAGATCTAATGAGCAGTTCTTC,CASSFRGTGRSNEQFF
NA,TRBV6-5,TRBJ1-6,15,NA,TGTGCCAGCAGTTACTCGAACATCGCCAATTCACCCCTCCACTTT,CASSYSNIANSPLHF
NA,TRBV29-1,TRBJ1-3,12,few,TGCAGCGTTGAGGGGCGTGGAAACACCATATATTTT,CSVEGRGNTIYF
TRBD2,TRBV20-1,TRBJ2-1,14,NA,TGCAGTGCTTCAGTAGCGGGAGGCCACGATGAGCAGTTCTTC,CSASVAGGHDEQFF
TRBD1,TRBV12-3/TRBV12-4,TRBJ2-4,14,many,TGTGCCAGCAGTTCAAGGACAGGGCTAAACATTCAGTACTTC,CASSSRTGLNIQYF
TRBD1,TRBV18,TRBJ2-5,13,NA,TGTGCCAGCTCACCAGTGGGACAGGGACACAAGTACTTC,CASSPVGQGHKYF
NA,TRBV7-9,TRBJ1-4,14,few,TGTGCCAGCAGCTTAGTTCCCCCGGGTGAAAAACTGTTTTTT,CASSLVPPGEKLFF
NA,TRBV10-3,TRBJ1-5,14,many,TGTGCCATCAGCCAGGGGTCCGTCAGTCAGCCCCAGCATTTT,CAISQGSVSQPQHF
NA,TRBV5-5,TRBJ1-4,15,few,TGTGCCAGCAGCCCTACTTGGGTAACTAATGAAAAACTGTTTTTT,CASSPTWVTNEKLFF
NA,TRBV29-1,TRBJ1-5,14,NA,TGCAGCGTTGATGGGGGCAGGAGCAATCAGCCCCAGCATTTT,CSVDGGRSNQPQHF
TRBD1,TRBV20-1,TRBJ1-1,14,few,TGCAGTGCTACAGGACAGGGGGCGGTCACTGAAGCTTTCTTT,CSATGQGAVTEAFF
TRBD1,TRBV9,TRBJ2-2,19,many,TGTGCCAGCAGCGTAGCCCCGGGACAGGGGGGGCGCAGCACCGGGGAGCTGTTTTTT,CASSVAPGQGGRSTGELFF
NA,TRBV4-1,TRBJ2-2,15,many,TGCGCCAGCAGCCAAGGGGGACAACACACCGGGGAGCTGTTTTTT,CASSQGGQHTGELFF
NA,TRBV4-1,TRBJ1-2,14,many,TGCGCCAGCAGCGAGGGGGGTTTAAGCTATGGCTACACCTTC,CASSEGGLSYGYTF
NA,TRBV12-3/TRBV12-4,TRBJ2-3,15,NA,TGTGCCAGCAGTTTGGTTGGGACTTCCTCAATCACGCAGTATTTT,CASSLVGTSSITQYF
NA,TRBV25-1,TRBJ2-6,17,NA,TGTGCCAGCAGTGAAGGGCCAGGCGGTGTGGGGGCCAACGTCCTGACTTTC,CASSEGPGGVGANVLTF
NA,TRBV7-9,TRBJ2-7,12,few,TGTGCCAGCAGCCACAGCTCCTACGAGCAGTACTTC,CASSHSSYEQYF
NA,TRBV12-3/TRBV12-4,TRBJ2-2,14,many,TGTGCCAGCAGGGGGACTGTCAACACCGGGGAGCTGTTTTTT,CASRGTVNTGELFF
TRBD1,TRBV20-1,TRBJ1-4,13,few,TGCAGTGGGGCAGGGGGGGGAATTAATGATCTGTTTTTT,CSGAGGGINDLFF
NA,TRBV29-1,TRBJ2-1,13,few,TGCAGCGTTGATGATGGAGGGGGCAATGAGCAGTTCTTC,CSVDDGGGNEQFF
TRBD2,TRBV2,TRBJ2-1,11,many,TGTGCCAGGTTAGCGGGACGGGAGCAGTTCTTC,CARLAGREQFF
NA,TRBV5-1,TRBJ2-1,16,many,TGCGCCAGCAGCTTGGCGCGGAGGAGCGACTACAATGAGCAGTTCTTC,CASSLARRSDYNEQFF
TRBD1,TRBV6-1,TRBJ2-3,15,NA,TGTGCCAGCAGGGGACAGGGGAGGGACCGGGATACGCAGTATTTT,CASRGQGRDRDTQYF
TRBD1,TRBV6-1,TRBJ1-2,15,few,TGTGCCAGCAGTGACCGACAGGGAAGTAACTATGGCTACACCTTC,CASSDRQGSNYGYTF
TRBD1,TRBV12-3/TRBV12-4,TRBJ1-1,14,many,TGTGCCAGCGGGTCCGGGACAGTGAACACTGAAGCTTTCTTT,CASGSGTVNTEAFF
NA,TRBV21-1,TRBJ2-7,20,many,TGTGCCAGCAGCAAACCTCAACCGGGCCACCAGCTACGGACCCCCTACGAGCAGTACTTC,CASSKPQPGHQLRTPYEQYF
TRBD2,TRBV7-2,TRBJ2-1,16,few,TGTGCCAGCAGCTCCGAGGGACTAGCGGGAGTAGGTGAGCAGTTCTTC,CASSSEGLAGVGEQFF
TRBD2,TRBV9,TRBJ2-1,17,NA,TGTGCCAGCAGCCCCCCTCTAGCGGAGAGCTCCTACAATGAGCAGTTCTTC,CASSPPLAESSYNEQFF
TRBD1,TRBV5-1,TRBJ2-5,16,few,TGCGCCAGCAGACCGGGACAGGGGCTCGGTCAAGAGACCCAGTACTTC,CASRPGQGLGQETQYF
NA,TRBV5-1,TRBJ2-3,14,NA,TGCGCCAGCAGCGTGGGGCAGGGCCCAGATACGCAGTATTTT,CASSVGQGPDTQYF
TRBD2,TRBV12-3/TRBV12-4,TRBJ2-1,13,few,TGTGCCAGCAGGCCCGGGACTACCAATGAGCAGTTCTTC,CASRPGTTNEQFF
NA,TRBV20-1,TRBJ2-1,15,few,TGCAGTGCCAGAGGGGGGCCAGCCGGTTATTATGAGCAGTTCTTC,CSARGGPAGYYEQFF
NA,TRBV3-1,TRBJ2-1,15,few,TGTGCCAGCAGCCAAGACTGGGGGATAGTTTATGAGCAGTTCTTC,CASSQDWGIVYEQFF
NA,TRBV5-1,TRBJ2-7,13,many,TGCGCCAGCAGCTTGGGAGGGGACTACGAGCAGTACTTC,CASSLGGDYEQYF
NA,TRBV9,TRBJ1-5,15,NA,TGTGCCAGCAGCGTCGACGGGATTAGGGGTCAGCCCCAGCATTTT,CASSVDGIRGQPQHF
NA,TRBV3-1,TRBJ1-1,13,NA,TGTGCCAGCAGCCATGGATCGAACACTGAAGCTTTCTTT,CASSHGSNTEAFF